This entry concerns a single T cell receptor (beta chain). Its target is not known. The sample belongs to a study of OX40 agonist ivuxolimab in advanced cancers. The assay was immunoSEQ multiplex PCR, and TCRdb's table has in-frame clones only and misses some. The sample gives more than 75,000 clones, more than 80% of which show up once; 0.2% to 0.25% is in the top ten. Deletions cut 7 bases from V and 0 bases from J, with 14 bases between. Germline V gene sequence: CDR1 LNHDA, CDR2 SQIVND (reference sequence). The CDR3 has 15 amino acids. Study-wide results and caveats: Clonal expansion by week 6 occurred in CD4+ and CD8+ blood T cells (at 0.1 to 3.0 mg/kg).

Sequencing was performed on CD4+ or CD8+ T cells sorted from blood, taken in a trial of the OX40 agonist ivuxolimab. This receptor was identified in an adult with an advanced solid tumor such as melanoma, head and neck, liver or kidney cancer. The chain is built from TRBV19 and TRBJ2-3; either TRBD1 or TRBD2 may supply D (5 bases each). The CDR3 reads CASTSGTISTDTQYF. In nucleotides, the CDR3 is TGTGCCAGTACCTCCGGGACCATAAGCACAGATACGCAGTATTTT.